The rows below give T cell receptor beta chains drawn from one sample of a study of T-cell memory formation after mild COVID-19. One entry per CDR3 protein results from TCRdb running MiXCR on the 5' RACE reads. The sample yields about 400,000 distinct CDR3 sequences, less than 25% seen once. Sequenced input: PBMCs or a T cell subset sorted from them (not recorded which). These receptors all come from an adult woman who had mild COVID-19 (a few samples of this study predate the infection). Cell type and time point are not known. Each CDR3 is given with its conserved first and last residue. Fields, in order: V gene, D gene, J gene, CDR3 protein. D genes are given only for firm matches.

V: TRBV5-1; D: TRBD2; J: TRBJ2-7; CDR3: CASSSYGTSGAYEQYF
V: TRBV20-1; D: TRBD1; J: TRBJ1-5; CDR3: CSATYRGSNQPQHF
V: TRBV7-8; D: NA; J: TRBJ1-1; CDR3: CASSPGTMNTEAFF
V: TRBV5-1; D: NA; J: TRBJ1-2; CDR3: CASSQTLDRDYGYTF
V: TRBV7-9; D: TRBD2; J: TRBJ2-5; CDR3: CASTLSGGAEKETQYF
V: TRBV10-3; D: TRBD1; J: TRBJ1-2; CDR3: CAISESSGQGLRNYGYTF
V: TRBV12-3/TRBV12-4; D: NA; J: TRBJ1-5; CDR3: CASSNDRRGNQPQHF
V: TRBV7-3; D: TRBD1; J: TRBJ1-2; CDR3: CASSPQGGNYGYTF
V: TRBV12-3/TRBV12-4; D: NA; J: TRBJ1-3; CDR3: CASSFADSRGNTIYF
V: TRBV4-1; D: TRBD2; J: TRBJ2-3; CDR3: CASSQDGSGSTPDTQYF
V: TRBV7-9; D: NA; J: TRBJ2-3; CDR3: CASSLDRGTQYF
V: TRBV5-6; D: TRBD1; J: TRBJ2-1; CDR3: CASSLVRGQRFF
V: TRBV6-2/TRBV6-3; D: NA; J: TRBJ2-7; CDR3: CASRNVQGMGDEQYF
V: TRBV5-1; D: NA; J: TRBJ2-2; CDR3: CASSPGANTGELFF
V: TRBV7-3; D: TRBD2; J: TRBJ2-1; CDR3: CASSPGNSGISEQFF
V: TRBV7-6; D: NA; J: TRBJ2-3; CDR3: CASSLGGGAGGRAANTQYF
V: TRBV11-3; D: NA; J: TRBJ2-3; CDR3: CASSPGDLSLGTDTQYF
V: TRBV4-2; D: NA; J: TRBJ1-2; CDR3: CASSQAAGMDRYGYTF
V: TRBV7-6; D: TRBD2; J: TRBJ2-1; CDR3: CASSLARPSGRGYNEQFF
V: TRBV29-1; D: NA; J: TRBJ2-7; CDR3: CSVEDPGSEQYF
V: TRBV24-1; D: NA; J: TRBJ2-6; CDR3: CATSDPSGGAGANVLTF
V: TRBV20-1; D: NA; J: TRBJ2-6; CDR3: CSASTGTGANVLTF
V: TRBV6-5; D: TRBD2; J: TRBJ2-1; CDR3: CASSYGLAAINEQFF
V: TRBV3-1; D: NA; J: TRBJ1-1; CDR3: CASSRRGSINTEAFF
V: TRBV5-5; D: NA; J: TRBJ2-7; CDR3: CASSSVQGSYEQYF
V: TRBV24-1; D: NA; J: TRBJ1-2; CDR3: CATSDARLGYGYTF
V: TRBV27; D: NA; J: TRBJ1-6; CDR3: CASSSPSRTYNSPLHF
V: TRBV2; D: NA; J: TRBJ2-5; CDR3: CASAGGTQYF